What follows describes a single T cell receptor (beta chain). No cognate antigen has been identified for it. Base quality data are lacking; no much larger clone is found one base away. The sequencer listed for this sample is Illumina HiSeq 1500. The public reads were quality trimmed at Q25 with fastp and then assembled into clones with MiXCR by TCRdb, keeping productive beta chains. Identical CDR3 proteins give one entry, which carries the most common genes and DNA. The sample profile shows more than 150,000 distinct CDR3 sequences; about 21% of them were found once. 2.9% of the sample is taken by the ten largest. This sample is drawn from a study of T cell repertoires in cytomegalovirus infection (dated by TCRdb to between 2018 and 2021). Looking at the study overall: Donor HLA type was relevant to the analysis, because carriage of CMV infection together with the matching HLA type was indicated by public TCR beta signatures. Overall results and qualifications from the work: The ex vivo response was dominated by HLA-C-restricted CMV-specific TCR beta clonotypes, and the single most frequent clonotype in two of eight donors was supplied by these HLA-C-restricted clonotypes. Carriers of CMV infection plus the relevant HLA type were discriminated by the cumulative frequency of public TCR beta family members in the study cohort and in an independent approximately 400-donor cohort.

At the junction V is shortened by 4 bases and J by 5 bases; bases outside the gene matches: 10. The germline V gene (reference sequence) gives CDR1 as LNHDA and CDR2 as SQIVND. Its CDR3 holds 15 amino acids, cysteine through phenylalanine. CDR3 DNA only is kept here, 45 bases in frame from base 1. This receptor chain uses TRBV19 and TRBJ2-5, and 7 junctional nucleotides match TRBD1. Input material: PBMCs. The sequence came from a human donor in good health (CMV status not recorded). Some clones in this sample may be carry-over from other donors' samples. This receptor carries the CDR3 CASSNTEGAYETQYF. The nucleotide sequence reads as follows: TGTGCCAGTAGTAATACAGAGGGGGCATACGAGACCCAGTACTTC. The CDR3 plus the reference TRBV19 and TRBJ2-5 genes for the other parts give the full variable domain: DGGITQSPKYLFRKEGQNVTLSCEQNLNHDAMYWYRQDPGQGLRLIYYSQIVNDFQKGDIAEGYSVSREKKESFPLTVTSAQKNPTAFYLCASSNTEGAYETQYFGPGTRLLVL.